Detailed here is one T cell receptor (beta chain). Its antigen target is currently unknown. The sample holds no much larger clone one base away, and base qualities are not on file. TCRbeta CDR3 regions were amplified from genomic DNA by means of the immunoSEQ Assay, a bias-controlled multiplex PCR. In the paper's pipeline: The number of nucleated cells in each sample was estimated by amplification of reference gene primers within the assay. To quantify the absolute abundance of each unique TCRbeta CDR3 rearrangement, sequence reads were collapsed and filtered. For each sample, productive Simpson clonality was calculated by taking the square root of Simpson's diversity index across productive rearrangements. Entries here come from immuneACCESS through TCRdb and include only in-frame sequences with V and J called. Some clones fail to appear in such tables; in the studies checked, an unresolved V gene covers under half of the shortfall, and the cause of the remainder is unknown. The D gene and trimming were derived from the DNA, and the V and J assignments and clone size from that table. Across this sample there are 150,000 to 200,000 clones, with 85% to 90% seen only once. The ten largest clones represent 6.5% to 9% of the sample.

The sample originates from a study of blood T cell repertoires in COVID-19 (dated by TCRdb to 2018 to 2021). At the level of the whole study: Collaborator samples came from the United States, Italy and Spain and covered acute and convalescent phases of COVID-19. Samples came from the ongoing ImmuneRACE study (first 160 participants) plus 1,254 subjects from 6 global collaborators. Deeply sampled blood TCRbeta repertoires from subjects exposed to, actively infected with, or recovered from COVID-19 were included in the dataset. The prospective study material was composed of cDNA or gDNA derived from T cells, B-cell-depleted T cells, or PBMCs. HLA class I and class II types, where available, came from metadata supplied by the sample provider rather than from assay-based typing. The repertoires were released in a freely available public database intended as a resource for research on the immune response to SARS-CoV-2. A de-identified subject ID, COVID-19 status, age in years and sex were almost always included in the sample metadata. Broader findings and caveats from the paper: How much clinical and demographic metadata was included differed by source and by participant, and the metadata was provided uncurated.

Whole blood was collected in K2EDTA tubes by collaborating institutions according to the institutions' own protocols. For TCRbeta analysis, collaborator samples were shipped as frozen whole blood, as isolated PBMCs, or as DNA extracted from either sample type. The CDR3 runs 16 residues from the cysteine to the phenylalanine. Only the CDR3 DNA stays, 48 bases, in frame from base 1. According to the germline V gene (reference sequence), CDR1 reads MNHEY and CDR2 reads SMNVEV. At the junction V is shortened by 3 bases and J by 7 bases, with 16 bases in between. The sequence joins TRBV27 to TRBJ1-6, with TRBD1 tentatively as D gene (5 bases match). Sequenced sample: peripheral blood. The clonotype was recovered from a woman aged 55-75 years with acute or convalescent COVID-19. The sequenced DNA is TGTGCCAGCAGTTTGTCAACAGGACCGCTGAATTCACCCCTCCACTTT. Its protein is CASSLSTGPLNSPLHF.